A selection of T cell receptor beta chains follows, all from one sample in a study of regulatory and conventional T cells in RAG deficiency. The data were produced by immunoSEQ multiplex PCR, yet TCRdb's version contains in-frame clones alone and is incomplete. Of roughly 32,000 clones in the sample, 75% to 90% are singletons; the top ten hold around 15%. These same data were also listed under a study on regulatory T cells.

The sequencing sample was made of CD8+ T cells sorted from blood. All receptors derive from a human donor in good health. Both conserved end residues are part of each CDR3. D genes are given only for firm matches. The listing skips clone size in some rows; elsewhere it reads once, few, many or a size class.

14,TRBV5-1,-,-,CASRGQRGAGELFF
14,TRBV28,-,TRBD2,CASSLLAGGPLSFF
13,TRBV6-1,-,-,CASSDIGLKGAFF
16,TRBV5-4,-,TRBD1,CASSFTIDRGPGGYTF
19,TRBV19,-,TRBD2,CASSIDSYSLAGASPEQFF
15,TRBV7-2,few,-,CASSLAHPQGNTIYF
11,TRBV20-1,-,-,CSAAPTSEQYF
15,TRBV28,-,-,CASRPKSVRNQPQHF
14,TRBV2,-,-,CASNPRSSYNEQFF
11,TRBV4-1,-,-,CASSQFGEQYF
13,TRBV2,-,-,CASSTSGGTEAFF
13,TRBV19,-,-,CASSMLGTYEQYF
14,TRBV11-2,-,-,CASSLNRRYTEAFF